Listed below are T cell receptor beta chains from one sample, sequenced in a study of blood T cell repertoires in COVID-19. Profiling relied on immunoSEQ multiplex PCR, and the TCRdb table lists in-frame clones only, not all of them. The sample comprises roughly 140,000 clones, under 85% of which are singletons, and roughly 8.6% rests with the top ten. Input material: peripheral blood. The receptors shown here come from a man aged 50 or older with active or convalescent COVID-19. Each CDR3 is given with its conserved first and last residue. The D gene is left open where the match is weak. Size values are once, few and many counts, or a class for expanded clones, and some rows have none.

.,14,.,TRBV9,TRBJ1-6,CASSVRGEESPLHF,TGTGCCAGCAGTGTCAGGGGCGAAGAATCACCCCTCCACTTT
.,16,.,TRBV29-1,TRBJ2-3,CSVERGQLMSTDTQYF,TGCAGCGTTGAGCGCGGACAGTTGATGAGCACAGATACGCAGTATTTT
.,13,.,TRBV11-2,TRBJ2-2,CASSREVSGELFF,TGTGCCAGCAGCCGAGAGGTGTCCGGGGAGCTGTTTTTT
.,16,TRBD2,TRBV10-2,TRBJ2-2,CASSEFRAGDTGELFF,TGCGCCAGCAGTGAATTTCGAGCGGGAGACACCGGGGAGCTGTTTTTT
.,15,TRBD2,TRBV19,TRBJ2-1,CASSISLAAYNEQFF,TGTGCCAGTAGTATCTCACTAGCGGCGTACAATGAGCAGTTCTTC
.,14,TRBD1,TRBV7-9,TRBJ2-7,CASSLGTGLHEQYF,TGTGCCAGCAGCTTAGGGACAGGGCTCCACGAGCAGTACTTC
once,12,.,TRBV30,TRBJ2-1,CAWSPQVNEQFF,TGTGCCTGGAGTCCACAGGTCAATGAGCAGTTCTTC
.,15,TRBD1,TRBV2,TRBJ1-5,CASSPTGTGNQPQHF,TGTGCCAGCAGTCCCACCGGGACAGGGAATCAGCCCCAGCATTTT
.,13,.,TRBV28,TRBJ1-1,CASSPRLGTEAFF,TGTGCCAGCAGCCCAAGGCTAGGCACTGAAGCTTTCTTT
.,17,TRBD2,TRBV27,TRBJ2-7,CASSLGTSGREPYEQYF,TGTGCCAGCAGTTTGGGGACTAGCGGGAGGGAGCCCTACGAGCAGTACTTC
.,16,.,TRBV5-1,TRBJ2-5,CASSSGLTNLQETQYF,TGCGCCAGCAGCTCAGGACTGACCAATCTCCAAGAGACCCAGTACTTC
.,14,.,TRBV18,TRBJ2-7,CASSPWAGQDEQYF,TGTGCCAGCTCACCATGGGCAGGGCAGGACGAGCAGTACTTC
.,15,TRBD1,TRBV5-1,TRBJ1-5,CASSPETGSNQPQHF,TGCGCCAGCAGCCCCGAGACAGGGAGCAATCAGCCCCAGCATTTT
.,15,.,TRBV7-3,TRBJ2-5,CASSPDGGARKTQYF,TGTGCCAGCAGCCCCGATGGAGGGGCGCGGAAGACCCAGTACTTC
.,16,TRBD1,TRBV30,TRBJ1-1,CAWSVGGGTGVTEAFF,TGTGCCTGGAGTGTAGGCGGGGGGACAGGGGTCACTGAAGCTTTCTTT
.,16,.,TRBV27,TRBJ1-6,CASSLLAGEGHSPLHF,TGTGCCAGCAGTTTATTAGCCGGGGAAGGGCATTCACCCCTCCACTTT
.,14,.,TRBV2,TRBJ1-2,CASSGGTNNYGYTF,TGTGCCAGCAGTGGGGGGACAAATAACTATGGCTACACCTTC
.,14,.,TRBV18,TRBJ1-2,CASSPPWAAEGYTF,TGTGCCAGCTCACCACCGTGGGCTGCCGAGGGCTACACCTTC
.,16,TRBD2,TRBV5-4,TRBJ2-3,CASSRRLAGRTDTQYF,TGTGCCAGCAGCCGCCGACTAGCGGGCCGCACAGATACGCAGTATTTT
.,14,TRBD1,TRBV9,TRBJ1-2,CASSATGGAYGYTF,TGTGCCAGCAGCGCAACAGGGGGGGCCTATGGCTACACCTTC
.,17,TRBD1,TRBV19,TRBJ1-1,CASRAGTGLRMNTEAFF,TGTGCCAGTAGGGCCGGGACAGGGCTGAGAATGAACACTGAAGCTTTCTTT
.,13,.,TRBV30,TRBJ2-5,CAWSKRSQETQYF,TGTGCCTGGAGTAAGCGGTCCCAAGAGACCCAGTACTTC
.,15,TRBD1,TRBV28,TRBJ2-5,CASSSPGTGRETQYF,TGTGCCAGCAGTTCCCCCGGGACAGGGAGGGAGACCCAGTACTTC
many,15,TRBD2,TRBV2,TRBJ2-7,CASGGGTTDSYEQYF,TGTGCCAGCGGCGGGGGGACTACGGATTCCTACGAGCAGTACTTC
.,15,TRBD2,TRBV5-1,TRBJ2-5,CASSWSTSGQETQYF,TGCGCCAGCAGCTGGTCGACTAGCGGGCAAGAGACCCAGTACTTC
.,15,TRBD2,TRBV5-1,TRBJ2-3,CASSFGGGSTDTQYF,TGCGCCAGCAGCTTTGGCGGGGGTAGCACAGATACGCAGTATTTT
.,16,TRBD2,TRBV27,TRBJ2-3,CASTGGLAGATDTQYF,TGTGCCAGCACCGGCGGACTAGCGGGAGCAACAGATACGCAGTATTTT
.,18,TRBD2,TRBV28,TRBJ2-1,CASSLTQYRLAAYNEQFF,TGTGCCAGCAGTTTAACCCAGTATCGCCTAGCGGCCTACAATGAGCAGTTCTTC
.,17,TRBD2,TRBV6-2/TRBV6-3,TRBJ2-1,CASSGRRSGLSYNEQFF,TGTGCCAGCAGTGGTCGCCGTAGCGGGCTCTCCTACAATGAGCAGTTCTTC
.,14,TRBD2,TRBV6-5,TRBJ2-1,CASRSGLASNEQFF,TGTGCCAGCAGGTCCGGACTAGCGAGTAATGAGCAGTTCTTC
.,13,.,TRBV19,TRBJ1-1,CASSRHQNTEAFF,TGTGCCAGTAGTCGACACCAGAACACTGAAGCTTTCTTT
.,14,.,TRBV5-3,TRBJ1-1,CARPKQLANTEAFF,TGTGCCAGACCCAAACAGCTGGCGAACACTGAAGCTTTCTTT
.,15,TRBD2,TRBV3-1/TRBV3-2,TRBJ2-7,CASSPPGGRAYEQYF,TGTGCCAGCAGCCCCCCGGGGGGGCGGGCCTACGAGCAGTACTTC